This T cell receptor (beta chain) was documented in a study of OX40 agonist ivuxolimab in advanced cancers. As for the study in general: A male proportion of over 70% was recorded, with mean age around 55 years and range roughly 23 to 90. Findings and caveats of the study: Patients who responded partially at 0.1-3.0 mg/kg showed clonal expansion ranking among the lowest.

On this clone itself: Its antigen is undetermined.

CDR1 and CDR2 (germline): MNHEY, SMNVEV (reference sequence). This CDR3 contains 14 residues. J gave up 3 bases and V 5 bases, and 7 bases lay outside the gene matches. Any history of autoimmune disease or systemic immunosuppression disqualified patients. Sequencing used immunoSEQ multiplex PCR; TCRdb keeps in-frame clones, though not all of them. The sample consists of over 30,000 clones, around 80% of them appearing once. This material consisted of CD4+ or CD8+ T cells sorted from blood, taken in a trial of the OX40 agonist ivuxolimab. The chain joins TRBV27 to TRBJ2-7, with 7 positions matching TRBD1. The TCR sequence derives from an adult with an advanced solid tumor such as melanoma, head and neck, liver or kidney cancer. The CDR3 region is CASSRTGGGYEQYF. The CDR3 region has the DNA TGTGCCAGCAGTCGGACAGGCGGAGGCTACGAGCAGTACTTC.